This T cell receptor beta chain derives from a study of identical twins. There are 14 residues in the CDR3. The ends were cut back, 8 bases at V and 6 bases at J, with 20 bases in the middle. CDR1 is SQVTM and CDR2 is ANQGSEA in the germline V gene. TCRdb independently ran MiXCR on the 5' RACE reads; one entry per CDR3 protein. The table lists 400,000 to 650,000 distinct CDR3 sequences, about 20% of them singletons. The same specimen was also included in a second study, on T cells expressing NK-cell markers.

This receptor was taken from a young woman in good health. The sequenced sample was CD4+ T cells sorted from blood. The chain links TRBV29-1 to TRBJ2-1; D remains unclear. CDR3 nucleotide sequence: TGCAGCACTGGGAACCGAGGCCGGCTCAATGAGCAGTTCTTC. This encodes CSTGNRGRLNEQFF.